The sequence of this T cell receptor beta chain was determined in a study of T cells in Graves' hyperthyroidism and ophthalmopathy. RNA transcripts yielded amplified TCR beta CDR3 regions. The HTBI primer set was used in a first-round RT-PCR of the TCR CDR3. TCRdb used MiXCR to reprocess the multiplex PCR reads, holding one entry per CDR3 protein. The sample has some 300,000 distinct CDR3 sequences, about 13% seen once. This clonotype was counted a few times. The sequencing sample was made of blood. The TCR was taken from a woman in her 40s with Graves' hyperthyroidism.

The CDR3 nucleotides are TGTGCCAGCAGCCAAGATTCCAGTTTACTCGGCTACACCTTC. It encodes CASSQDSSLLGYTF. The chain carries TRBV14 and TRBJ1-2, with D unresolved. V was shortened by 0 bases and J by 8 bases, with 13 bases between the two germline ends. Germline assignment: CDR1 SGHDN and CDR2 FVKESK. The CDR3 consists of 14 residues.